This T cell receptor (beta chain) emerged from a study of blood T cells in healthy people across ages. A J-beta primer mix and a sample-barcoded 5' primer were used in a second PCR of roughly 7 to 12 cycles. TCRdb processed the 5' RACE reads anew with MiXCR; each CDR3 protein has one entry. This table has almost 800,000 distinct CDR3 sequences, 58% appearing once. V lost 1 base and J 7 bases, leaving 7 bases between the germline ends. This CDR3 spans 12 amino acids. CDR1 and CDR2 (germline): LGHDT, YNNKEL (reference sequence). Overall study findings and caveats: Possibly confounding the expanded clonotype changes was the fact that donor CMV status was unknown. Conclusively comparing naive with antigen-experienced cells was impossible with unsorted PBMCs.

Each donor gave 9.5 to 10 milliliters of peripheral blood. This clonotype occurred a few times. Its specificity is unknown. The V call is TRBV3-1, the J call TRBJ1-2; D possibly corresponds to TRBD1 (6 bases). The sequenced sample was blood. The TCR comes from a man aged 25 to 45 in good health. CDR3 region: CASSQGGLGYTF. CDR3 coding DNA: TGTGCCAGCAGCCAAGGGGGGCTTGGCTACACCTTC.